These 11 T cell receptor beta chains originate from one sample sequenced in a study of blood T cells in healthy people across ages (dated by TCRdb to 2013 to 2016). The library was obtained by 5' RACE. The reads were generated on an Illumina HiSeq 2500. A second PCR of roughly 7 to 12 cycles was performed with a sample-barcoded 5' primer and a J-beta primer mix. In TCRdb, the public reads were trimmed at Q25 with fastp and aligned with MiXCR, with productive beta chains retained. Rows with one shared CDR3 protein collapse into an entry with the most common genes and DNA. Counted in this sample were some 760,000 distinct CDR3 sequences; 20% to 30% of them appeared once. Clones ranked in the top ten supply roughly a tenth of the sample. The sample was also linked to a second study, of T cells of mothers and their children.

Sequenced input: blood. The origin of the receptors is a boy aged 10-17 years in good health.

The CDR3 DNA reads TGTGCCAGCAGCTCCCGATATCTCACAGATACGCAGTATTTT. It specifies CASSSRYLTDTQYF. The chain joins TRBV3-1 to TRBJ2-3; D not certain. Deletions cut 5 bases from V and 2 bases from J, with 11 bases between. Germline CDR1 LGHDT, CDR2 YNNKEL (reference sequence). This CDR3 has 14 amino acids.

This clonotype was seen a handful of times. This chain uses TRBV14 with TRBJ2-5; D perhaps matches TRBD1 (5 bases). The end of the DNA is better explained by TRBJ2-7, so the J call may be wrong. Germline CDR1 is SGHDN and CDR2 is FVKESK. The CDR3 loop spans 16 amino acids. The CDR3 sequence is CASSLQTREPPYEQYF. The DNA for the CDR3 is TGTGCCAGCAGCCTTCAGACCAGGGAACCCCCCTACGAGCAGTACTTC.

V gene TRBV7-3 combines with J gene TRBJ2-1; TRBD2 matches 16 bases. The CDR3 consists of 17 residues. J lost 8 bases, V lost 4 bases, and 8 bases had no gene match. Germline V gene data show CDR1 as SGHTA and CDR2 as FQGTGA. The CDR3 here is CASSSGSGLAGGDEQFF. CDR3 coding DNA: TGTGCCAGCAGCTCCGGATCGGGACTAGCGGGAGGGGATGAGCAGTTCTTC. Full variable domain (outside the CDR3, taken from reference TRBV7-3 and TRBJ2-1): GAGVSQTPSNKVTEKGKYVELRCDPISGHTALYWYRQSLGQGPEFLIYFQGTGAADDSGLPNDRFFAVRPEGSVSTLKIQRTERGDSAVYLCASSSGSGLAGGDEQFFGPGTRLTVL.

The gene calls are TRBV5-1 and TRBJ1-1; TRBD1 agrees at 7 bases. The V gene end was trimmed by 4 bases and the J gene end by 3 bases; junction bases not matched to a gene: 9. From germline, CDR1 is SGHRS and CDR2 YFSETQ. There are 15 residues in the CDR3. CDR3 DNA: TGCGCCAGCAGCCTGGGCGGACAGGCGGACACTGAAGCTTTCTTT. Translating gives CASSLGGQADTEAFF.

This chain links TRBV20-1 with TRBJ2-4; 11 positions match TRBD1. This CDR3 has 13 residues. Unmatched junction bases numbered 3, after V lost 6 bases and J lost 5 bases. Per the germline V gene, CDR1 is DFQATT and CDR2 is SNEGSKA (reference sequence). The CDR3 here is CSARTGGENIQYF. The DNA of the CDR3 is TGCAGTGCCCGGACAGGGGGCGAAAACATTCAGTACTTC.

This clonotype appeared a few times. The CDR3 DNA reads TGCGCCAGCAGCCAAGATCGTTCGCCGCGGGACGAGCAGTACTTC. Protein: CASSQDRSPRDEQYF. The chain is built from TRBV4-3 and TRBJ2-7; D is possibly TRBD2 (5 bases). This CDR3 contains 15 residues. V lost 0 bases to trimming and J lost 5 bases, with 14 bases between them. Germline V lookup: CDR1 LGHNA, CDR2 YSLEER.

The gene calls are TRBV5-1 and TRBJ1-4; perhaps TRBD1 as D (5 bases). This CDR3 is built from 16 residues. Trimming took 4 bases from V and 6 from J, leaving 19 bases between them. The germline CDR1 and CDR2 sequences are SGHRS and YFSETQ. The CDR3 loop reads CASSTGVRRSDEKLFF. The DNA for the CDR3 is TGCGCCAGCAGCACGGGGGTACGGAGGAGTGATGAAAAACTGTTTTTT.

V is TRBV2 and J is TRBJ2-7, with 12 bases lining up with TRBD1. After removal of 8 bases from V and 5 bases from J, the junction contained 4 bases not matched to a gene. CDR3 length: 13 amino acids. CDR1 and CDR2 from the germline V gene are SNHLY and FYNNEI. The CDR3 nucleotides are TGTGCCAGCGGGACAGGGGGCGCGGACGAGCAGTACTTC. As protein: CASGTGGADEQYF.

This clonotype was picked up one time. This sequence joins TRBV10-1 and TRBJ2-3; possibly TRBD2 for D (5 bases). Per germline, CDR1 WNHNN and CDR2 SYGVQD (reference sequence). V lost 2 bases to trimming and J lost 3 bases, with 9 bases between them. The CDR3 runs 14 residues. CDR3 nucleotide sequence: TGCGCCAGCAGTGAGGAGGGAAGGACAGATACGCAGTATTTT. It specifies CASSEEGRTDTQYF.

This clonotype has more than one count but fewer than ten. The genes are TRBV29-1 and TRBJ2-5, with D perhaps matching TRBD1 or TRBD2 (5 bases each). Germline CDR1 and CDR2: SQVTM and ANQGSEA. The CDR3 totals 16 residues. The V end was cut by 4 bases, the J end by 0 bases, with 18 bases between. The CDR3 here is CSVVPGQGENQETQYF. The CDR3, as DNA: TGCAGCGTTGTCCCGGGTCAGGGAGAGAACCAAGAGACCCAGTACTTC. The full variable domain, in which reference TRBV29-1 and TRBJ2-5 provide the parts outside the CDR3, is SAVISQKPSRDICQRGTSLTIQCQVDSQVTMMFWYRQQPGQSLTLIATANQGSEATYESGFVIDKFPISRPNLTFSTLTVSNMSPEDSSIYLCSVVPGQGENQETQYFGPGTRLLVL.

In its sample, this clonotype was seen a few times. The J gene is TRBJ2-2, the V gene TRBV14; D gene unclear. V shed 0 bases and J shed 3 bases, with 5 bases lying between them. The CDR3 totals 14 residues. From germline, CDR1 is SGHDN and CDR2 FVKESK. As DNA, the CDR3 is TGTGCCAGCAGCCAAGACTCCTACACCGGGGAGCTGTTTTTT. It is translated as CASSQDSYTGELFF. Using reference TRBV14 and TRBJ2-2 for the parts outside the CDR3, the full variable domain is EAGVTQFPSHSVIEKGQTVTLRCDPISGHDNLYWYRRVMGKEIKFLLHFVKESKQDESGMPNNRFLAERTGGTYSTLKVQPAELEDSGVYFCASSQDSYTGELFFGEGSRLTVL.